This T cell receptor (beta chain) was recorded in a study of cytomegalovirus exposure and HLA in healthy donors. Across the whole study: Both the 120 or so validation repertoires and the 600 to 750 first-cohort repertoires used the same platform, as reported by a later analysis.

These donors were members of the roughly 120-subject validation cohort, a group separate from the approximately 670-subject first cohort. Study outcomes and limitations: Rarity marked most TCR sequences, yet some public TCRs occurred in many donors. The study put 150 or so TCR beta chains on its list as cytomegalovirus-associated.

The data were produced by immunoSEQ multiplex PCR, yet TCRdb's version contains in-frame clones alone and is incomplete. This sample has 100,000 to 150,000 clones, with nearly 90% found just once. Germline lookup yields CDR1 SGHRS and CDR2 YFSETQ. V was clipped by 1 base and J by 2 bases; unmatched bases: 4. This CDR3 is built from 15 residues. This clone was seen just once. Its target is unknown. The receptor comes from a man aged 30 to 45 in good health and CMV-seronegative. The genes are TRBV5-1 and TRBJ2-7; 9 positions agree with TRBD2. The specimen was PBMCs. The CDR3 spells CASSLWSSGAYEQYF. The CDR3 bases are TGCGCCAGCAGCTTGTGGTCTAGCGGGGCCTACGAGCAGTACTTC.